The clone carrying this T cell receptor beta chain has only a few counts. The sample comes from a study of cytomegalovirus exposure and HLA in healthy donors. The PCR was carried out with 60 Vbeta primers and 13 Jbeta primers. The repertoire was sequenced with immunoSEQ multiplex PCR; TCRdb's copy has only in-frame clones and lacks some. The sample has approximately 100,000 clones, around 10% seen once. Trimming stripped 0 bases from V and 8 bases from J, with 10 bases between. Germline-derived CDR1 and CDR2 are MNHEY and SVGAGI. CDR3 length: 14 amino acids. Specimen: PBMCs. The TCR was taken from a man aged 45 to 65 in good health and CMV-seropositive. V is TRBV6-5 and J is TRBJ1-4; D gene unclear. The CDR3 spells CASSYSMNREKLFF. The DNA for the CDR3 is TGTGCCAGCAGTTACTCGATGAATCGGGAAAAACTGTTTTTT.